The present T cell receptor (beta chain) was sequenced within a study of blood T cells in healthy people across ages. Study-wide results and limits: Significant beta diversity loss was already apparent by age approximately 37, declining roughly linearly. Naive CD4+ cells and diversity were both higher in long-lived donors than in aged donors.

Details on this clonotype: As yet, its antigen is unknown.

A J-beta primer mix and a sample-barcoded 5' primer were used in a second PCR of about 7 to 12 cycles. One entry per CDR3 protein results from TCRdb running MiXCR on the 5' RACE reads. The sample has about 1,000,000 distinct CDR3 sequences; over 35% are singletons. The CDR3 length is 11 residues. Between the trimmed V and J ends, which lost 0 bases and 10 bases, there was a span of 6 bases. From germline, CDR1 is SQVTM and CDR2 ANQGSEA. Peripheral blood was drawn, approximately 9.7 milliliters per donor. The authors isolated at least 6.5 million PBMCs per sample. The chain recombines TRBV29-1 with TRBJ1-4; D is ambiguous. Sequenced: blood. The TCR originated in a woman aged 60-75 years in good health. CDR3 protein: CSVEDAGKLFF. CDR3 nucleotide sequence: TGCAGCGTTGAAGACGCCGGAAAACTGTTTTTT. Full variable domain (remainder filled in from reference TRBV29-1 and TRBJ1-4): SAVISQKPSRDICQRGTSLTIQCQVDSQVTMMFWYRQQPGQSLTLIATANQGSEATYESGFVIDKFPISRPNLTFSTLTVSNMSPEDSSIYLCSVEDAGKLFFGSGTQLSVL.